Following are 22 T cell receptor beta chains from one sample sequenced in a study of T cell responses to AZD1222 COVID-19 vaccine. Repertoires were generated with immunoSEQ multiplex PCR, while TCRdb's copy carries only in-frame clones and drops some. The sample includes approximately 140,000 clones, around 90% of them seen just once. The specimen comprised peripheral blood, sampled 28 days after the second AZD1222 dose. These receptors originate from an adult who received the AZD1222 COVID-19 vaccine.

The chain joins TRBV6-6 to TRBJ2-1, with TRBD2 matching 7 bases. Germline V gene lookup returns CDR1 MNHNY and CDR2 SVGAGI (reference sequence). The CDR3 totals 15 residues. The J segment lost 6 bases and the V segment lost 2 bases, leaving 7 bases of the junction unmatched. The CDR3 nucleotides read TGTGCCAGCAGTTACGTCGCGGGAGTAGGCAATGAGCAGTTCTTC. Amino acids: CASSYVAGVGNEQFF.

The chain is built from TRBV29-1 and TRBJ1-1; D unresolved. The CDR3 extends over 10 amino acids. V was trimmed by 4 bases and J by 6 bases, leaving 6 bases between them. The germline gives CDR1 SQVTM, CDR2 ANQGSEA. The CDR3 DNA follows: TGCAGCGTTGCGGGCCCTGAAGCTTTCTTT. It yields the protein CSVAGPEAFF.

V and J are TRBV24-1 and TRBJ2-1, with 11 bases lining up with TRBD2. The CDR3 loop spans 13 amino acids. Trimming removed 8 bases from V and 5 bases from J; junction bases left unmatched: 1. Looked up from germline, CDR1 is KGHDR and CDR2 is SFDVKD. In DNA, the CDR3 is TGTGCCACCATAGCGGGAGGGGACAATGAGCAGTTCTTC. Its translation is CATIAGGDNEQFF.

This rearrangement joins TRBV19 to TRBJ1-2; D remains ambiguous. Trimming took 3 bases from V and 1 from J, leaving 12 bases between them. Per the germline V gene, CDR1 is LNHDA and CDR2 is SQIVND (reference sequence). This CDR3 spans 15 amino acids. The CDR3 region is CASSMMQNYNYGYTF. Written as DNA, the CDR3 is TGTGCCAGTAGTATGATGCAGAACTATAACTATGGCTACACCTTC.

The chain carries TRBV5-1 and TRBJ2-3; 14 bases are shared with TRBD2. The CDR3 length is 18 residues. V gave up 3 bases and J gave up 1 base; unmatched junction bases: 7. Germline V lookup: CDR1 SGHRS, CDR2 YFSETQ. CDR3 in DNA: TGCGCCAGCAGCTCCGGGACTAGCGGGAGCCAAGGCACAGATACGCAGTATTTT. Translation: CASSSGTSGSQGTDTQYF.

This sequence joins TRBV2 and TRBJ2-7; 11 nucleotides align to TRBD2. This CDR3 has 15 residues. The germline CDR1 and CDR2 sequences are SNHLY and FYNNEI. J was trimmed by 7 bases and V by 3 bases; bases with no gene match: 8. CDR3 sequence reads: CASSDRLAGGVEQYF. The DNA for the CDR3 is TGTGCCAGCAGTGATCGGTTAGCGGGAGGGGTTGAGCAGTACTTC.

This chain connects TRBV4-1 to TRBJ1-3; possibly TRBD1 for D (5 bases). Germline CDR1 reads MGHRA; CDR2 reads YSYEKL. V was clipped by 1 base and J by 4 bases, with 11 bases between them. The CDR3 sequence is 15 residues long. CDR3 sequence reads: CASSQVGGRGNTIYF. Written as DNA, the CDR3 is TGCGCCAGCAGCCAAGTGGGGGGTAGAGGAAACACCATATATTTT.

V and J are TRBV5-4 and TRBJ1-2, with D perhaps TRBD1 (6 bases). Germline CDR1 reads SGHNT; CDR2 reads YYREEE (reference sequence). The V and J ends lost 4 bases and 8 bases respectively, with 15 bases between them. The CDR3 covers 13 residues. CDR3 loop: CASSISGAYGYTF. CDR3 nucleotides: TGTGCCAGCAGCATCTCAGGGGCTTACGGCTACACCTTC.

This clone was seen just once. V usage is TRBV7-2 and J usage is TRBJ2-7; TRBD2 might be the D (5 bases). The V end lost 0 bases, the J end lost 3 bases, and 12 bases lay between the germline ends. Germline V CDR1 and CDR2: SGHTA, FQGNSA. CDR3 length equals 15 residues. The CDR3 DNA reads TGTGCCAGCAGCTTAGCGGTTAGCGCAGACTACGAGCAGTACTTC. The encoded protein is CASSLAVSADYEQYF.

The J gene is TRBJ1-6, the V gene TRBV27; D is unclear. The germline gives CDR1 MNHEY, CDR2 SMNVEV (reference sequence). The V end was cut by 2 bases, the J end by 0 bases, with 5 bases between. This CDR3 is built from 15 residues. The CDR3 sequence is CASSLESSYNSPLHF. The CDR3 DNA follows: TGTGCCAGCAGTTTAGAGAGCTCCTATAATTCACCCCTCCACTTT.

Written as DNA, the CDR3 is TGTGCCAGCATAGTGAGCTACGAGCAGTACTTC. Its protein product is CASIVSYEQYF. The chain recombines TRBV2 with TRBJ2-7; D is ambiguous. Trimming stripped 7 bases from V and 3 bases from J, with 7 bases between. This CDR3 comprises 11 residues. CDR1 is SNHLY, CDR2 FYNNEI, per germline. Together with reference TRBV2 and TRBJ2-7, the CDR3 gives the full variable domain: EPEVTQTPSHQVTQMGQEVILRCVPISNHLYFYWYRQILGQKVEFLVSFYNNEISEKSEIFDDQFSVERPDGSNFTLKIRSTKLEDSAMYFCASIVSYEQYFGPGTRLTVT.

The CDR3 reads CASSQNPPSGANVLTF. CDR3 DNA: TGTGCCAGCAGTCAAAATCCCCCCTCTGGGGCCAACGTCCTGACTTTC. The J gene is TRBJ2-6, the V gene TRBV7-9; no clear D. V gave up 6 bases and J gave up 0 bases, with 12 bases separating them. CDR1 SEHNR and CDR2 FQNEAQ come from the germline V gene (reference sequence). The CDR3 covers 16 residues.

The chain links TRBV19 to TRBJ1-6; D uncertain. V shed 3 bases and J shed 8 bases, with 14 bases lying between them. The CDR3 runs 15 residues. Germline V gene lookup returns CDR1 LNHDA and CDR2 SQIVND (reference sequence). The DNA for the CDR3 is TGTGCCAGTAGTATTTGGGCGGCCCAGGATTCACCCCTCCACTTT. Its protein is CASSIWAAQDSPLHF. The whole variable domain, remainder taken from reference TRBV19 and TRBJ1-6, is DGGITQSPKYLFRKEGQNVTLSCEQNLNHDAMYWYRQDPGQGLRLIYYSQIVNDFQKGDIAEGYSVSREKKESFPLTVTSAQKNPTAFYLCASSIWAAQDSPLHFGNGTRLTVT.

V and J are TRBV5-8 and TRBJ2-7; TRBD2 is a possible D gene (5 bases). CDR3 size: 16 residues. V gave up 5 bases and J gave up 0 bases, with 18 bases separating them. The V gene's germline CDR1 is SGHTS and CDR2 YDEGEE. CDR3 region: CASRLPEGRSSYEQYF. CDR3 nucleotide sequence: TGTGCCAGCAGACTCCCTGAGGGAAGGAGCTCCTACGAGCAGTACTTC.

This clone was seen only a few times. The chain uses TRBV11-2 and TRBJ1-5; 7 nucleotides align to TRBD1. CDR1 is SGHAT, CDR2 FQNNGV, per germline. The CDR3 totals 15 residues. The J segment lost 4 bases and the V segment lost 1 base, leaving 4 bases of the junction unmatched. In DNA form, the CDR3 reads TGTGCCAGCAGCTTAGGGGACAGAGAGAATCAGCCCCAGCATTTT. Translating it yields CASSLGDRENQPQHF.

The rearrangement joins TRBV7-6 to TRBJ2-7; TRBD2 matches at 14 bases. The CDR3 sequence is 16 residues long. Germline V gives CDR1 SGHVS, CDR2 FNYEAQ. The J segment lost 10 bases and the V segment lost 0 bases, leaving 8 bases of the junction unmatched. DNA for the CDR3: TGTGCCAGCAGCTTAGCACTTCGACTAGCGGGAGGGCCACAGTACTTC. Translated, it gives CASSLALRLAGGPQYF.

This clone was counted only a few times. V and J are TRBV24-1 and TRBJ2-3; 7 nucleotides agree with TRBD1. The germline V gene has CDR1 KGHDR and CDR2 SFDVKD. Trimming removed 6 bases from V and 5 bases from J; junction bases left unmatched: 13. CDR3 size: 16 residues. CDR3 protein: CATSPLRQGTKDTQYF. The CDR3 nucleotides read TGTGCCACCAGTCCTCTTCGACAGGGTACGAAAGATACGCAGTATTTT.

The CDR3 reads CASSSHPAGGVSEQYF. In nucleotides, the CDR3 is TGTGCCAGCAGTTCCCACCCTGCAGGAGGTGTAAGTGAGCAGTACTTC. The chain combines TRBV6-5 with TRBJ2-7; a possible D gene is TRBD2 (5 bases). Germline V gene sequence: CDR1 MNHEY, CDR2 SVGAGI. V was pared by 4 bases and J by 7 bases, with 23 bases between. This CDR3 has 16 amino acids.

The chain has TRBV4-2 and TRBJ2-2; TRBD2 aligns across 11 bases. V gave up 0 bases and J gave up 4 bases; unmatched junction bases: 10. Germline assignment: CDR1 LGHNA and CDR2 YNFKEQ. CDR3 length: 19 residues. For the CDR3, the DNA is TGTGCCAGCAGCCAAGAGACTAGCGGGAAGCAGTTTTTCACCGGGGAGCTGTTTTTT. This gives the protein CASSQETSGKQFFTGELFF.

This clone was counted a few times. The chain links TRBV19 to TRBJ1-1; TRBD1 matches 8 bases. The length of the CDR3 is 13 residues. Trimming cost V 5 bases and J 8 bases; bases outside gene matches: 7. Germline CDR1 is LNHDA and CDR2 is SQIVND (reference sequence). The chain's CDR3 is CASSGLQGAEAFF. CDR3 bases: TGTGCCAGTAGTGGCCTTCAGGGGGCGGAAGCTTTCTTT.

This clone was seen a few times. J is TRBJ1-1 and V is TRBV19, with D tentatively TRBD1 (5 bases). Per germline, CDR1 LNHDA and CDR2 SQIVND (reference sequence). Trimming removed 7 bases at V and 3 bases at J, with 12 bases between. CDR3 length: 13 amino acids. CDR3 residues: CASINRPYTEAFF. CDR3 bases: TGTGCCAGTATTAACAGGCCGTACACTGAAGCTTTCTTT.

This chain uses TRBV21-1 with TRBJ2-3. TRBV21-1 is flagged as a pseudogene. This CDR3 contains 18 residues. CDR3 in amino acids: CASSKLPPRDPWTDTQYF. As DNA, the CDR3 is TGTGCCAGCAGCAAACTCCCTCCTAGGGACCCTTGGACAGATACGCAGTATTTT.